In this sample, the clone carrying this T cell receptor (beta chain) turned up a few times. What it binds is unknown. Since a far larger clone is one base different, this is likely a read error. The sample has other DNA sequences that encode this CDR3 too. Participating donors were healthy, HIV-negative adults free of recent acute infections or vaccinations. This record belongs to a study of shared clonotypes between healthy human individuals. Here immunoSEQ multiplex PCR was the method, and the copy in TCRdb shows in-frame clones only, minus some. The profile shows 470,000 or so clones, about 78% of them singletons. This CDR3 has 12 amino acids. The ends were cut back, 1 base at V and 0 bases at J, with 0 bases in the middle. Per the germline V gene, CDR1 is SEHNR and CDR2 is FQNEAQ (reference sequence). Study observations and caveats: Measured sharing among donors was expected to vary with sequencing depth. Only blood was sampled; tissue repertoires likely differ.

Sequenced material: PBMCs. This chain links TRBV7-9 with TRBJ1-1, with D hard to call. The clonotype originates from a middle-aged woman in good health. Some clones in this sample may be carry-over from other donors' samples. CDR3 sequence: CASSLVNTEAFF. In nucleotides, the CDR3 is TGTGCCAGCAGCTTAGTGAACACTGAAGCTTTCTTT.